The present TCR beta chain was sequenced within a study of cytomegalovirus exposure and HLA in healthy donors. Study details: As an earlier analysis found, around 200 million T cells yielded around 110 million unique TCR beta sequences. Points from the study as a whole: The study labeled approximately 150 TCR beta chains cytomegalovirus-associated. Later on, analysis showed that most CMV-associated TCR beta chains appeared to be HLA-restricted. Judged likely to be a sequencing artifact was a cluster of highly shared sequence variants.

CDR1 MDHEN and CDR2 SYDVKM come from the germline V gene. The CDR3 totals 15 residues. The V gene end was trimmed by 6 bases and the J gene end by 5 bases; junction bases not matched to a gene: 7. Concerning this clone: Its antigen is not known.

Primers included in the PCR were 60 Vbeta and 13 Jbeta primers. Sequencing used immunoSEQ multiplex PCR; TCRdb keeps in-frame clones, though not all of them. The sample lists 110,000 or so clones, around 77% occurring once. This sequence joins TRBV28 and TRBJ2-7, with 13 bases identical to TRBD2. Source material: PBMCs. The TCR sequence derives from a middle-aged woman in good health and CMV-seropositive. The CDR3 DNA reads TGTGCCAGCAGCCAACTAGCGGGAGGGGTCCACGAGCAGTACTTC. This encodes CASSQLAGGVHEQYF. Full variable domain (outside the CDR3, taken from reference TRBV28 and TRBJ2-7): DVKVTQSSRYLVKRTGEKVFLECVQDMDHENMFWYRQDPGLGLRLIYFSYDVKMKEKGDIPEGYSVSREKKERFSLILESASTNQTSMYLCASSQLAGGVHEQYFGPGTRLTVT.